These 6 T cell receptor beta chains were sequenced from one sample in a study of cytomegalovirus exposure and HLA in healthy donors. The table came from immunoSEQ multiplex PCR; TCRdb's copy has only in-frame clones and leaves some out. The data hold about 66,000 clones, with about 97% observed a single time. Sequencing was done on a sample of PBMCs. These receptors originate from a woman between 18 and 30 years old in good health and CMV-seropositive.

This chain uses TRBV4-1 with TRBJ1-5; TRBD1 is a possible D gene (5 bases). Per germline, CDR1 MGHRA and CDR2 YSYEKL. The CDR3 covers 16 residues. Between the trimmed V and J ends, which lost 1 base and 2 bases, there was a span of 12 bases. The CDR3 here is CASSQGGGLGNQPQHF. The DNA of the CDR3 is TGCGCCAGCAGCCAAGGGGGGGGTTTGGGCAATCAGCCCCAGCATTTT.

The chain links TRBV6-1 to TRBJ1-2, with TRBD1 as a possible D gene (6 bases). Germline CDR1 MNHNS, CDR2 SASEGT. The CDR3 extends over 15 amino acids. Trimming removed 1 base from V and 6 bases from J, with 15 bases in between. For the CDR3, the DNA is TGTGCCAGCAGTGAAGGGGGGGGGCGGGGCGATGGCTACACCTTC. It specifies CASSEGGGRGDGYTF.

This chain joins TRBV7-2 and TRBJ1-2; 7 nucleotides line up with TRBD1. This CDR3 comprises 13 residues. Unmatched junction bases numbered 0, after V lost 5 bases and J lost 0 bases. The germline CDR1 and CDR2 sequences are SGHTA and FQGNSA. The CDR3 bases are TGTGCCAGCAGCGACAGGGCTAACTATGGCTACACCTTC. It translates to CASSDRANYGYTF.

The CDR3 loop is CASSQSGGANGYTF. CDR3 DNA: TGCGCCAGCAGCCAGTCTGGGGGCGCAAACGGCTACACCTTC. V and J are TRBV4-1 and TRBJ1-2; D perhaps matches TRBD1 (6 bases). CDR1 is MGHRA and CDR2 is YSYEKL in the germline V gene. The V gene lost 3 bases and the J gene lost 8 bases, with 16 bases spanning the gap. CDR3 length equals 14 residues.

The chain employs TRBV11-3 and TRBJ2-2; 12 bases fit TRBD2. CDR3 size: 16 residues. Germline CDR1 reads SGHNT; CDR2 reads YENEEA. The V segment lost 5 bases and the J segment 7 bases; nucleotides outside the gene matches: 8. The CDR3 loop is CASSLASGRAGGELFF. For the CDR3, the DNA is TGTGCCAGCAGCCTAGCTAGCGGGAGGGCCGGCGGGGAGCTGTTTTTT.

The rearrangement joins TRBV9 to TRBJ2-3, with 10 bases aligning to TRBD2. The V and J ends lost 4 bases and 5 bases, in that order; junction bases with no gene match: 13. There are 17 residues in the CDR3. The germline V gene encodes CDR1 SGDLS and CDR2 YYNGEE. CDR3 sequence: CASSPFRVAGGVDTQYF. The CDR3 DNA is TGTGCCAGCAGCCCATTCCGAGTAGCGGGAGGAGTAGATACGCAGTATTTT. Full variable domain (outside the CDR3, taken from reference TRBV9 and TRBJ2-3): DSGVTQTPKHLITATGQRVTLRCSPRSGDLSVYWYQQSLDQGLQFLIQYYNGEERAKGNILERFSAQQFPDLHSELNLSSLELGDSALYFCASSPFRVAGGVDTQYFGPGTRLTVL.